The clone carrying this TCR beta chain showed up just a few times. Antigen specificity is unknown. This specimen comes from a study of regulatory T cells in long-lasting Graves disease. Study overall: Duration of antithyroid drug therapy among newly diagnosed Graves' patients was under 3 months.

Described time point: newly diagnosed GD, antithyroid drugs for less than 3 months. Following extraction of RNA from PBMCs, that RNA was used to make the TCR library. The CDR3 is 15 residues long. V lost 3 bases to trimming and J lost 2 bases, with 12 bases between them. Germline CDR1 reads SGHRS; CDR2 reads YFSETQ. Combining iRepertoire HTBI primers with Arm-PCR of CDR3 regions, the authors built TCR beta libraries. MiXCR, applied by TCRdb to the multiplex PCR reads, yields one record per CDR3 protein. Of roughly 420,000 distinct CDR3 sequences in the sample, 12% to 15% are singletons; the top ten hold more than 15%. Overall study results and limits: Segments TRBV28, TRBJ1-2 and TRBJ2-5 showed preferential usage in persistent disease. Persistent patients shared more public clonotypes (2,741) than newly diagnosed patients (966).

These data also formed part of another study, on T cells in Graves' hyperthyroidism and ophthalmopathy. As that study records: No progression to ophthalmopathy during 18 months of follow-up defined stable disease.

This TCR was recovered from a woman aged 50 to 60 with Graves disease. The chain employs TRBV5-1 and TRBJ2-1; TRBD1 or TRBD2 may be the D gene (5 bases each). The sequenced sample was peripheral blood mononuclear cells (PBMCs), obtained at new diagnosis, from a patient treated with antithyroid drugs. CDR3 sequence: CASSYPGTTYNEQFF. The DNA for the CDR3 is TGCGCCAGCAGCTACCCCGGGACCACCTACAATGAGCAGTTCTTC.